This T cell receptor (beta chain) was profiled in a study of blood T cell repertoires in COVID-19. In the study overall: Donors in the United States, Italy and Spain gave samples during acute or convalescent COVID-19. T cells, B-cell-depleted T cells, or PBMCs supplied cDNA or gDNA.

Followed longitudinally, the Seattle patients had been enrolled during active infection. Original data processing: Amplified reference gene primers provided the basis for estimating nucleated cell counts. Data came from immunoSEQ multiplex PCR; TCRdb stores just in-frame clones and leaves some out. The V and J calls and clone size are taken from that table; D and trimming were inferred from the DNA. The data show roughly 160,000 clones, 80% to 90% seen once. Germline values: CDR1 KGHSH, CDR2 LQKENI. The CDR3 is 14 residues long. Trimming at V came to 3 bases and at J to 2 bases, leaving 2 bases not matched to a gene.

The chain employs TRBV18 and TRBJ1-2, with 8 positions matching TRBD1. Sequences were obtained from peripheral blood. The source of this sequence is a woman in her 50s with COVID-19, enrolled during active disease. The CDR3 region is CASSPGQENYGYTF. Written as DNA, the CDR3 is TGTGCCAGCTCACCGGGACAGGAAAACTATGGCTACACCTTC.